The present TCR beta chain was sequenced within a study of tumor-infiltrating lymphocytes in localized non-small cell lung cancer. A note on this clone: This sample includes further DNA sequences coding for the same CDR3.

Profiled with immunoSEQ multiplex PCR; TCRdb holds only in-frame clones, not every one. The table shows some 7,800 clones, with 65% to 80% occurring only once. Per germline, CDR1 SGHTA and CDR2 FQGNSA. V lost 1 base to trimming and J lost 4 bases, with 8 bases between them. The CDR3 is 13 residues long. The V gene is TRBV7-2, the J gene TRBJ2-7, with D tentatively TRBD2 (5 bases). Sequencing was done on a sample of lung tumor tissue. The TCR sequence derives from a human donor with non-small cell lung cancer. The CDR3 region has the DNA TGTGCCAGCAGCTTAGAAGCGGAGTACGAGCAGTACTTC. Its protein is CASSLEAEYEQYF.